This T cell receptor beta chain was profiled in a study of blood T cells in healthy people across ages. Broader study findings: Roughly linearly, TCR beta diversity per million T cells fell as age increased. In these data, TCR beta diversity tracked strongly with naive T cell percentage.

Combining a sample-barcoded 5' primer with a J-beta primer mix, a second PCR ran for 7 to 11 cycles. Per-sample output comprised a minimum of 2.5 million paired-end reads containing CDR3. TCRdb reprocessed the 5' RACE reads via MiXCR and lists one record per CDR3 protein. The repertoire consists of 600,000 or so distinct CDR3 sequences, with about 30% occurring once and the leading ten covering approximately 14%. This CDR3 has 15 amino acids. Comment on this clonotype: Its antigen is undetermined. One base away lies a much larger clone, so this may be a sequencing read error.

Each of the donors had roughly 9.4 milliliters of peripheral blood drawn into EDTA-treated Vacutainer tubes. This clonotype originated in a woman of 80 years or more in good health. Input material: blood. The chain links TRBV12-3 or TRBV12-4 to TRBJ2-3; TRBD2 matches at 7 bases. Written as DNA, the CDR3 is TGTGCCAGCAGTTTGGGCGGGGGAGAAACAGATGCGCAGTATTTT. As protein: CASSLGGGETDAQYF.